Following are 26 T cell receptor beta chains from one sample sequenced in a study of beta chain features in type 1 diabetes. Study results and limitations: When Type 1 diabetes patients were examined, their TCRB CDR3s proved moderately but significantly shorter in all four CD4+ subsets.

Every bit of the isolated RNA underwent reverse transcription, so sequencing read expressed TCRB transcripts. TCRdb's table, derived via immunoSEQ multiplex PCR, lists solely in-frame clones and lacks some. The sample consists of 640,000 or so clones, roughly an eighth of them appearing once. These TCRs' antigens remain unknown. The source material was naive CD4+ T cells from blood. These receptors originate from a man aged 18 to 30 with type 1 diabetes.

The chain employs TRBV6-5 and TRBJ1-1; D gene uncertain. Germline CDR1 reads MNHEY; CDR2 reads SVGAGI. The CDR3 runs 13 residues. V dropped 6 bases and J dropped 2 bases, with 10 bases sitting between them. CDR3 region: CASRFRANTEAFF. CDR3 DNA sequence: TGTGCCAGCAGATTCCGGGCAAACACTGAAGCTTTCTTT.

This clone was seen a handful of times. This sequence joins TRBV28 and TRBJ1-1, with 8 bases identical to TRBD1. This CDR3 has 15 residues. V lost 5 bases, J lost 4 bases, and 9 bases stayed unmatched. In germline, CDR1 is MDHEN, CDR2 SYDVKM. CDR3 coding DNA: TGTGCCAGCAGTCAGGGGGCGTCAGGCATCACTGAAGCTTTCTTT. This gives the protein CASSQGASGITEAFF. Drawing the rest from reference TRBV28 and TRBJ1-1, the complete variable domain is DVKVTQSSRYLVKRTGEKVFLECVQDMDHENMFWYRQDPGLGLRLIYFSYDVKMKEKGDIPEGYSVSREKKERFSLILESASTNQTSMYLCASSQGASGITEAFFGQGTRLTVV.

This clone has a handful of counts. The V gene is TRBV7-9, the J gene TRBJ2-5; no clear D gene. Between the trimmed V and J ends, which lost 4 bases and 3 bases, there was a span of 6 bases. This CDR3 has 12 amino acids. The germline V gene encodes CDR1 SEHNR and CDR2 FQNEAQ (reference sequence). CDR3: CASSSPEETQYF. As DNA, the CDR3 is TGTGCCAGCAGCTCGCCCGAAGAGACCCAGTACTTC.

This clone showed up just a few times. V and J are TRBV18 and TRBJ2-1; perhaps TRBD2 as D (5 bases). Germline V CDR1 and CDR2: KGHSH, LQKENI. Trimming stripped 8 bases from V and 5 bases from J, with 16 bases between. The CDR3 is 14 amino acids. The CDR3, as DNA: TGTGCCAGCCGAAGCTTTGTCGGGAACAATGAGCAGTTCTTC. It encodes CASRSFVGNNEQFF.

This sequence joins TRBV30 and TRBJ2-5; D is ambiguous. CDR1 GTSNPN and CDR2 SVGIG come from the germline V gene (reference sequence). The CDR3 sequence is 14 residues long. V gave up 4 bases and J gave up 1 base, with 13 bases separating them. The CDR3 coding sequence is TGTGCCTGGACCATTAACGGCCTCCAAGAGACCCAGTACTTC. Its protein product is CAWTINGLQETQYF. Based on the CDR3 plus reference TRBV30 and TRBJ2-5, the full variable domain is SQTIHQWPATLVQPVGSPLSLECTVEGTSNPNLYWYRQAAGRGLQLLFYSVGIGQISSEVPQNLSASRPQDRQFILSSKKLLLSDSGFYLCAWTINGLQETQYFGPGTRLLVL.

The rearrangement links TRBV6-5 to TRBJ2-5; 10 positions match TRBD2. The CDR3 is 15 residues long. The germline gives CDR1 MNHEY, CDR2 SVGAGI. V gave up 5 bases and J gave up 2 bases; unmatched junction bases: 5. The CDR3 DNA follows: TGTGCCAGCAGTAGGCTACTAGCGGGGCAAGAGACCCAGTACTTC. Amino acids: CASSRLLAGQETQYF.

This clone was recorded a few times. V and J are TRBV30 and TRBJ2-1; D is ambiguous. With 5 bases removed from V and 5 bases from J, the gap between germline ends came to 13 bases. The CDR3 consists of 13 residues. Germline CDR1 reads GTSNPN; CDR2 reads SVGIG (reference sequence). CDR3 coding DNA: TGTGCCTGGTCGACTGGAATTCACAATGAGCAGTTCTTC. It specifies CAWSTGIHNEQFF.

This clone has a handful of counts. The chain combines TRBV27 with TRBJ2-5; D is ambiguous. Germline CDR1 is MNHEY and CDR2 is SMNVEV (reference sequence). Trimming removed 4 bases from V and 2 bases from J, with 8 bases in between. CDR3 length: 13 amino acids. The CDR3 DNA follows: TGTGCCAGCAGTTCCCTCTTTCAAGAGACCCAGTACTTC. Translated: CASSSLFQETQYF.

This chain connects TRBV4-1 to TRBJ1-4; weak D call: TRBD1 (5 bases). The CDR3 spans 17 residues. Between the trimmed V and J ends, which lost 1 base and 3 bases, there was a span of 15 bases. Germline V gives CDR1 MGHRA, CDR2 YSYEKL. The CDR3 reads CASSQVGGWRANEKLFF. The CDR3 coding sequence is TGCGCCAGCAGCCAAGTTGGGGGGTGGCGTGCTAATGAAAAACTGTTTTTT.

Points on this clone: Other nucleotide sequences in the sample specify the same CDR3. This chain links TRBV28 with TRBJ1-1; 8 nucleotides agree with TRBD1. The length of the CDR3 is 13 residues. V lost 6 bases to trimming and J lost 4 bases; unmatched junction nucleotides: 4. Germline CDR1 MDHEN, CDR2 SYDVKM. This chain's CDR3 is CASSSGQGTEAFF. CDR3 bases: TGTGCCAGCAGCTCTGGACAGGGCACTGAAGCTTTCTTT.

V is TRBV7-9 and J is TRBJ2-3; TRBD2 might be the D (6 bases). Germline V gives CDR1 SEHNR, CDR2 FQNEAQ (reference sequence). Trimming removed 7 bases from V and 2 bases from J, with 13 bases in between. The CDR3 runs to 14 residues. CDR3 coding DNA: TGTGCCAGCATGCGCGGGGAATTCACAGATACGCAGTATTTT. Translation gives CASMRGEFTDTQYF.

This clone was counted only a few times. The chain carries TRBV29-1 and TRBJ2-7; D call uncertain. Trimming cost V 7 bases and J 5 bases, with 12 bases left between them. The CDR3 spans 11 residues. Germline V gives CDR1 SQVTM, CDR2 ANQGSEA. CDR3 bases: TGCAGCGGCACCAGCAGCAACGAGCAGTACTTC. It encodes CSGTSSNEQYF.

This chain uses TRBV14 with TRBJ2-2; 9 bases map to TRBD1. The CDR3 runs 15 residues. V lost 4 bases to trimming and J lost 6 bases; unmatched junction nucleotides: 6. CDR1 is SGHDN, CDR2 FVKESK, per germline. In DNA form, the CDR3 reads TGTGCCAGCAGCCCGTGGACAGGGGTTCCCGGGGAGCTGTTTTTT. Translation gives CASSPWTGVPGELFF.

This clone was recorded a few times. The J gene is TRBJ2-3, the V gene TRBV4-1, with a possible D match to TRBD2 (6 bases). Germline V CDR1 and CDR2: MGHRA, YSYEKL. The CDR3 runs to 16 residues. V was trimmed by 0 bases and J by 0 bases, leaving 10 bases between them. The CDR3 region is CASSQDRGISTDTQYF. The CDR3 DNA sequence: TGCGCCAGCAGCCAAGATCGCGGGATAAGCACAGATACGCAGTATTTT.

This clone has a handful of counts. The chain combines TRBV15 with TRBJ2-1; the D gene is possibly TRBD1 (5 bases). V lost 0 bases to trimming and J lost 0 bases, with 9 bases between them. Germline V CDR1 and CDR2: LNHNV, YYDKDF (reference sequence). The CDR3 is 16 amino acids. CDR3: CATSREGASSYNEQFF. CDR3 DNA sequence: TGTGCCACCAGCAGAGAAGGGGCAAGCTCCTACAATGAGCAGTTCTTC.

The chain is built from TRBV7-2 and TRBJ2-3; 8 bases agree with TRBD1. V gave up 5 bases and J gave up 8 bases; unmatched junction bases: 6. This CDR3 is built from 13 residues. Germline CDR1 and CDR2: SGHTA and FQGNSA. DNA for the CDR3: TGTGCCAGCAGCGTCAGGGGGCAGGGTACGCAGTATTTT. Its protein is CASSVRGQGTQYF.

In its sample, this clone was seen a few times. The chain joins TRBV7-2 to TRBJ1-2, with TRBD1 matching 7 bases. Germline loops: CDR1 SGHTA, CDR2 FQGNSA. CDR3 length equals 15 residues. Trimming cost V 5 bases and J 1 base; bases outside gene matches: 7. Here the CDR3 DNA reads TGTGCCAGCAGCCCTCACAGACAGGGTAACTATGGCTACACCTTC. Translation gives CASSPHRQGNYGYTF.

This clone was counted between two and nine times. The rearrangement joins TRBV7-2 to TRBJ2-7, with TRBD2 matching 9 bases. The CDR3 contains 14 residues. Germline loops: CDR1 SGHTA, CDR2 FQGNSA. Germline trimming cut 7 bases from V and 7 bases from J; bases unmatched to any gene: 11. CDR3 DNA: TGTGCCAGCAAGCGGGGGGACCCCCCGTGGGAGCAGTACTTC. It yields the protein CASKRGDPPWEQYF.

The chain is built from TRBV28 and TRBJ1-4, with a tentative D call TRBD1 (6 bases). Trimming cost V 6 bases and J 4 bases, with 12 bases left between them. Germline V gene data show CDR1 as MDHEN and CDR2 as SYDVKM. This CDR3 has 14 amino acids. Here the CDR3 reads CASSETGDNEKLFF. The CDR3 bases are TGTGCCAGCAGCGAGACAGGCGATAATGAAAAACTGTTTTTT.

This chain joins TRBV18 and TRBJ2-7; D might be TRBD2 (5 bases). Per the germline V gene, CDR1 is KGHSH and CDR2 is LQKENI. The CDR3 runs to 13 residues. The germline V and J ends were trimmed by 3 bases and 6 bases, with 12 bases remaining between them. CDR3 region: CASSPETRSEQYF. The CDR3 DNA sequence: TGTGCCAGCTCACCCGAAACTAGATCCGAGCAGTACTTC.

This clone was recorded a few times. This chain joins TRBV5-1 and TRBJ2-7, with D perhaps TRBD1 (6 bases). There are 14 residues in the CDR3. The V gene's germline CDR1 is SGHRS and CDR2 YFSETQ. V shed 5 bases and J shed 0 bases, with 12 bases lying between them. CDR3 in DNA: TGCGCCAGCAGTCGGACAGTGAGCTCCTACGAGCAGTACTTC. The encoded protein is CASSRTVSSYEQYF.

The rearrangement links TRBV7-8 to TRBJ1-1; D may be TRBD1 (6 bases). V was cut by 5 bases and J by 4 bases, with 17 bases left in between. The CDR3 sequence is 15 residues long. Germline CDR1 is SGHVS and CDR2 is FQNEAQ. CDR3 sequence reads: CASSTHRVASTEAFF. For the CDR3, the DNA is TGTGCCAGCAGCACCCACAGGGTGGCTAGCACTGAAGCTTTCTTT.

V usage is TRBV28 and J usage is TRBJ2-1; 9 nucleotides line up with TRBD2. V lost 4 bases and J lost 1; bases outside the gene matches: 5. In germline, CDR1 is MDHEN, CDR2 SYDVKM. This CDR3 is built from 16 residues. CDR3 bases: TGTGCCAGCAGTTCCCCAGCGGGGGGTTCCTACAATGAGCAGTTCTTC. It translates to CASSSPAGGSYNEQFF.

The sample holds a few counts of this clone. The chain recombines TRBV19 with TRBJ2-7; D might be TRBD2 (5 bases). V lost 8 bases to trimming and J lost 10 bases, with 36 bases between them. CDR1 and CDR2 (germline): LNHDA, SQIVND (reference sequence). CDR3 length: 18 amino acids. CDR3 sequence: CASPTDSILSLEDDVQYF. CDR3 bases: TGTGCCAGTCCCACAGACTCGATATTGAGTCTGGAGGACGACGTTCAGTACTTC.

V and J are TRBV7-9 and TRBJ1-1; D is ambiguous. Germline assignment: CDR1 SEHNR and CDR2 FQNEAQ (reference sequence). Trimming left V 3 bases short and J 4 bases short, with 9 bases between. The length of the CDR3 is 13 residues. The CDR3 sequence is CASSFEAGTEAFF. CDR3 bases: TGTGCCAGCAGCTTTGAAGCCGGCACTGAAGCTTTCTTT.

This clone occurred a few times. CDR3 sequence: CATLPSGTNYNEQFF. DNA for the CDR3: TGTGCCACTCTACCTAGCGGGACCAACTACAATGAGCAGTTCTTC. The chain uses TRBV10-3 and TRBJ2-1, with TRBD2 matching 9 bases. Germline V gene sequence: CDR1 ENHRY, CDR2 SYGVKD. This CDR3 has 15 amino acids. Trimming removed 10 bases from V and 3 bases from J; junction bases left unmatched: 10.